These T cell receptor beta chains were read from a single sample in a study of T cells after yellow fever vaccination. Using its own MiXCR run on the 5' RACE reads, TCRdb lists one record per CDR3 protein. The table has 620,000 or so distinct CDR3 sequences, approximately 13% seen once. Sample: PBMCs, taken on the day of the yellow fever booster vaccination. The source is a man aged 25 to 40 who received the YFV17D yellow fever vaccine. Each CDR3 is given with its conserved first and last residue. The D gene is left open where the match is weak. Clone size, where shown, is once, few, many, or a class for clones that have expanded.

V gene	D gene	clone size	J gene	CDR3 DNA	CDR3 protein
TRBV6-1	TRBD2	many	TRBJ2-2	TGTGCCAGCAATCACGGGACTAGCGGGAGAATGGGTGGGGAGCTGTTTTTT	CASNHGTSGRMGGELFF
TRBV5-4	TRBD2	many	TRBJ2-7	TGTGCCAGCAGTCGCCAGACTAGCGGCTCCTACGAGCAGTACTTC	CASSRQTSGSYEQYF
TRBV20-1	NA	NA	TRBJ2-1	TGCAGTGCTTATAGCGGAAATGAGCAGTTCTTC	CSAYSGNEQFF
TRBV7-2	NA	NA	TRBJ2-7	TGTGCCAGTGGGGGGAGTTACTCCTACGAGCAGTACTTC	CASGGSYSYEQYF
TRBV12-3/TRBV12-4	NA	NA	TRBJ1-1	TGTGCCAGCAGTTTAGGGGGTCTCACTGAAGCTTTCTTT	CASSLGGLTEAFF
TRBV28	NA	many	TRBJ2-4	TGTGCCAGCAGTTTCGTGGGAGTATCCAAAAACATTCAGTACTTC	CASSFVGVSKNIQYF
TRBV5-1	NA	NA	TRBJ1-1	TGCGCCAGCAGCTTGAATCCTTTGGGGGTGAACACTGAAGCTTTCTTT	CASSLNPLGVNTEAFF
TRBV29-1	NA	NA	TRBJ2-6	TGCAGCGTTGGCGAGGGGCCTGGGGCCAACGTCCTGACTTTC	CSVGEGPGANVLTF
TRBV15	TRBD1	many	TRBJ2-5	TGTGCCACCAGCAGAGAAGGGACAGCCCAAGAGACCCAGTACTTC	CATSREGTAQETQYF
TRBV4-2	TRBD1	NA	TRBJ2-2	TGTGCCAGCAGCGCTCAGGGGGCCGGGGAGCTGTTTTTT	CASSAQGAGELFF
TRBV21-1	NA	NA	TRBJ1-1	TGTGCCAGCAGCGCAAAAACGGAAACAGGGAAAACTGAAGCTTTCTTT	CASSAKTETGKTEAFF
TRBV11-2	NA	NA	TRBJ2-1	TGTGCCAGCAGCCCATACCATCTCCAGTTGGAGCAGTTCTTC	CASSPYHLQLEQFF
TRBV5-1	NA	few	TRBJ2-5	TGCGCCAGCAGCTTGGCCGAAGTTCGGGAGACCCAGTACTTC	CASSLAEVRETQYF
TRBV10-3	NA	few	TRBJ2-7	TGTGCCATCAGTACCCCCCGGGCGAGCTACGAGCAGTACTTC	CAISTPRASYEQYF
TRBV12-3/TRBV12-4	TRBD2	few	TRBJ2-2	TGTGCCAGCAGTTTTTGGGCGGGAGCCCGCACCGGGGAGCTGTTTTTT	CASSFWAGARTGELFF
TRBV2	TRBD2	few	TRBJ2-1	TGTGCCAGATCGGGACTAGCGGACAATGAGCAGTTCTTC	CARSGLADNEQFF
TRBV20-1	TRBD2	many	TRBJ2-1	TGCAGTGCGCTTAGACTAGCGGGAGTAGATGAGCAGTTCTTC	CSALRLAGVDEQFF
TRBV5-4	TRBD2	few	TRBJ2-1	TGTGCCAGCAGCATAGGGACTAGCGGGAAAAATGAGCAGTTCTTC	CASSIGTSGKNEQFF
TRBV11-2	NA	NA	TRBJ2-7	TGTGCCAGCAGTTTTACGGACAGCCGGGAGCAGTACTTC	CASSFTDSREQYF
TRBV20-1	NA	many	TRBJ1-6	TGCAGTGCTAGCATACGAGGCAATTCACCCCTCCACTTT	CSASIRGNSPLHF